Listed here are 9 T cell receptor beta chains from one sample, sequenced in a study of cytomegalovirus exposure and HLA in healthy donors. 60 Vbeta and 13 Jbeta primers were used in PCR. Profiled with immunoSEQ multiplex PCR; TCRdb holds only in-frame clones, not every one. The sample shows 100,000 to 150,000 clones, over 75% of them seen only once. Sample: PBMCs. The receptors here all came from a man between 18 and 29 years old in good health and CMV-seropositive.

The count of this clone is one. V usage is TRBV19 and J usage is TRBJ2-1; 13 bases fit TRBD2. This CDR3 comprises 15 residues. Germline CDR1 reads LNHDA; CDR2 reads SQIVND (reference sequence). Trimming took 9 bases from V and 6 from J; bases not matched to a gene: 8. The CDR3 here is CASRTSGRGGNEQFF. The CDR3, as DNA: TGTGCCAGCCGGACTAGCGGGAGAGGTGGCAATGAGCAGTTCTTC.

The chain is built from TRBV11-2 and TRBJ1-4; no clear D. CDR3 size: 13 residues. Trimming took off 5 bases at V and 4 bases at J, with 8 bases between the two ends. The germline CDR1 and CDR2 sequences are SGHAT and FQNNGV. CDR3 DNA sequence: TGTGCCAGCAGCCTAGGACTTAATGAAAAACTGTTTTTT. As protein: CASSLGLNEKLFF.

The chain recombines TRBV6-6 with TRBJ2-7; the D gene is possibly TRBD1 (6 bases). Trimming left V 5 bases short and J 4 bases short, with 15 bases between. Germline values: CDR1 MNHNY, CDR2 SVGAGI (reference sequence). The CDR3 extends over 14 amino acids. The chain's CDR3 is CASSIVGAPYEQYF. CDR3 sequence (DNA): TGTGCCAGCAGTATAGTGGGGGCACCTTACGAGCAGTACTTC.

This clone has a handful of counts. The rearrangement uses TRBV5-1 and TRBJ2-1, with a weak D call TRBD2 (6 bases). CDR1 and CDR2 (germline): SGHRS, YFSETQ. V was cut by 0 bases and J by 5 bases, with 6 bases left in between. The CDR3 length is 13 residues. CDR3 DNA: TGCGCCAGCAGCTTGGGCGGGGACAATGAGCAGTTCTTC. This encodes CASSLGGDNEQFF.

CDR3 DNA: TGTGCCAGTTCCAGGACAGTTGACACTGAAGCTTTCTTT. It is translated as CASSRTVDTEAFF. This rearrangement joins TRBV9 to TRBJ1-1; perhaps TRBD1 as D (6 bases). The CDR3 is 13 residues long. The V gene's germline CDR1 is SGDLS and CDR2 YYNGEE. Trimming took 8 bases from V and 3 from J, leaving 14 bases between them.

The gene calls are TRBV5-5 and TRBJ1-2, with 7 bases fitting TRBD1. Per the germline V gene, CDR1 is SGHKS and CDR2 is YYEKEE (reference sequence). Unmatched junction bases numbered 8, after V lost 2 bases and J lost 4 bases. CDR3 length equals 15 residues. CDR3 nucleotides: TGTGCCAGCAGCTTCACCGGGACAGAAATCTATGGCTACACCTTC. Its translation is CASSFTGTEIYGYTF.

CDR3 in amino acids: CASSVVPVSSGNTIYF. In DNA form, the CDR3 reads TGTGCCAGCAGCGTAGTCCCCGTGAGCTCTGGAAACACCATATATTTT. This chain uses TRBV9 with TRBJ1-3; D is unresolved. Germline CDR1 is SGDLS and CDR2 is YYNGEE. Trimming took off 0 bases at V and 0 bases at J, with 10 bases between the two ends. The CDR3 spans 16 residues. The full variable domain, completed using reference TRBV9 and TRBJ1-3, is DSGVTQTPKHLITATGQRVTLRCSPRSGDLSVYWYQQSLDQGLQFLIQYYNGEERAKGNILERFSAQQFPDLHSELNLSSLELGDSALYFCASSVVPVSSGNTIYFGEGSWLTVV.

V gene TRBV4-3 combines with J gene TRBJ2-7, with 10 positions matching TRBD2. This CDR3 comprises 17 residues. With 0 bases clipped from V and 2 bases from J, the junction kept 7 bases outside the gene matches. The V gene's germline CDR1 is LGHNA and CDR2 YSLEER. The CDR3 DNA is TGCGCCAGCAGCCAAGAAGCGCTAGCGGGGGATCCCTACGAGCAGTACTTC. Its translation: CASSQEALAGDPYEQYF.

The chain's CDR3 is CASSLYTSRSYEQYF. CDR3 coding DNA: TGTGCCAGCAGCTTATACACTAGCAGGTCCTACGAGCAGTACTTC. This chain links TRBV11-2 with TRBJ2-7; possibly TRBD2 for D (6 bases). V was cut by 2 bases and J by 1 base, with 12 bases left in between. Germline loops: CDR1 SGHAT, CDR2 FQNNGV. The CDR3 loop spans 15 amino acids.